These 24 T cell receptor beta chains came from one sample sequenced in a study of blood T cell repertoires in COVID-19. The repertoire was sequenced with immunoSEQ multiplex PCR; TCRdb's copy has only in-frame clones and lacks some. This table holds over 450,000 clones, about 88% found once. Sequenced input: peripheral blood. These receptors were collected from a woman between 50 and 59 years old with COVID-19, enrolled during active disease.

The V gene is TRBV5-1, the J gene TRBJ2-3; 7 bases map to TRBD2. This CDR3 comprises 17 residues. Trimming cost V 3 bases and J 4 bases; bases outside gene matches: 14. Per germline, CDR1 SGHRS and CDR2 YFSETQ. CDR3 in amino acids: CASSSPSTPSGPDTQYF. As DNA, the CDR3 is TGCGCCAGCAGCTCCCCGTCCACCCCTAGCGGACCAGATACGCAGTATTTT.

CDR3 DNA: TGTGCCAGCAGCTTAGGGTCCGACCTAGGGGGTGGCTACACCTTC. This codes for CASSLGSDLGGGYTF. The chain couples TRBV7-9 to TRBJ1-2; D may be TRBD1 (6 bases). CDR3 size: 15 residues. Germline V gives CDR1 SEHNR, CDR2 FQNEAQ (reference sequence). The ends were cut back, 1 base at V and 7 bases at J, with 16 bases in the middle.

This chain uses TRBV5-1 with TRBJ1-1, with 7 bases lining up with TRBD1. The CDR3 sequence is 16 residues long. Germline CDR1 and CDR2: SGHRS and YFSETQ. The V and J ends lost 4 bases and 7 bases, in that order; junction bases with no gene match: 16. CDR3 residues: CASSVGPGGGVLEAFF. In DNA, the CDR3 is TGCGCCAGCAGCGTTGGCCCGGGAGGGGGCGTACTTGAAGCTTTCTTT.

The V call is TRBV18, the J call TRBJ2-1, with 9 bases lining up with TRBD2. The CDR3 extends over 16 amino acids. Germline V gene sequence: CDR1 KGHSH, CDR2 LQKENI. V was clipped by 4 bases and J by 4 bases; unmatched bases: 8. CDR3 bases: TGTGCCAGCTCACGGACGCTAGCGGGGCCATACAATGAGCAGTTCTTC. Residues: CASSRTLAGPYNEQFF.

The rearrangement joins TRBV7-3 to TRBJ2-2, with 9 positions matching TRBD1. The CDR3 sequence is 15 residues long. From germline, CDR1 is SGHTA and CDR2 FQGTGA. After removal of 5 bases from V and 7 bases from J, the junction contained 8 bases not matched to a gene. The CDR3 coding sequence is TGTGCCAGCAGCATATACAACAGGGGGCGCGGGGAGCTGTTTTTT. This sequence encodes CASSIYNRGRGELFF.

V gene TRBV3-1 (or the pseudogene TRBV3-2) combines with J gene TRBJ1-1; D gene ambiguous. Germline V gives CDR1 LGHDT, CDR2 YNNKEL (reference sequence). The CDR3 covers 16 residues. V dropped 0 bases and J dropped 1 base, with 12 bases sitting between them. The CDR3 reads CASSQDGDPWNTEAFF. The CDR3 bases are TGTGCCAGCAGCCAAGATGGAGACCCTTGGAACACTGAAGCTTTCTTT.

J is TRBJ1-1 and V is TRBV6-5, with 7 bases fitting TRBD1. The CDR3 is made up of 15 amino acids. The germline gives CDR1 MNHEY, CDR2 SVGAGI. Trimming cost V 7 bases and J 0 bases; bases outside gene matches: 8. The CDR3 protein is CASTMGGTVNTEAFF. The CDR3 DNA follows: TGTGCCAGCACGATGGGCGGGACAGTGAACACTGAAGCTTTCTTT.

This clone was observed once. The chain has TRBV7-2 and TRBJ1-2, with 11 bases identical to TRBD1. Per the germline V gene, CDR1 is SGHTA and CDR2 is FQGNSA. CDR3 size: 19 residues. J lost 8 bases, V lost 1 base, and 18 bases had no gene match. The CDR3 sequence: CASSLVGGGTGGSPRGYTF. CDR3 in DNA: TGTGCCAGCAGCTTAGTCGGTGGAGGGACAGGGGGTTCCCCCCGGGGCTACACCTTC.

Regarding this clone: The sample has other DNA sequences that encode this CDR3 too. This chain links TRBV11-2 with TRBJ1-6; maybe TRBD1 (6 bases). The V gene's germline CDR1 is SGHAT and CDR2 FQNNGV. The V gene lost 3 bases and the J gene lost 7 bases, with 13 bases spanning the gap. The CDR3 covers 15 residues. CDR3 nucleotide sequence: TGTGCCAGCAGCTTGATACAGGGCAACAATTCACCCCTCCACTTT. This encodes CASSLIQGNNSPLHF.

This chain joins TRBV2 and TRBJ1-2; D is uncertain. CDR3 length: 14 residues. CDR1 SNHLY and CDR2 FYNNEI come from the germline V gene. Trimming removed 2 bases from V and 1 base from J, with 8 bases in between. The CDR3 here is CASSEHEDNYGYTF. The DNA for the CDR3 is TGTGCCAGCAGTGAACACGAGGATAACTATGGCTACACCTTC.

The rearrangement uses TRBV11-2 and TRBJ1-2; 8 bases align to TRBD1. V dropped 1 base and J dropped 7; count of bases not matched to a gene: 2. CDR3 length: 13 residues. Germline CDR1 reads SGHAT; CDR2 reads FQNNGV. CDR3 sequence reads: CASSLGQGTGYTF. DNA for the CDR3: TGTGCCAGCAGCTTAGGACAGGGGACTGGCTACACCTTC.

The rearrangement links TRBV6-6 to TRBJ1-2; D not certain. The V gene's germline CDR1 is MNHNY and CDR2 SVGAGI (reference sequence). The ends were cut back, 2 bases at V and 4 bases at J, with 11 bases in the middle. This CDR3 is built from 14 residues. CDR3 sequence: CASSYGEHSYGYTF. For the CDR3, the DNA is TGTGCCAGCAGTTACGGGGAGCACAGCTATGGCTACACCTTC.

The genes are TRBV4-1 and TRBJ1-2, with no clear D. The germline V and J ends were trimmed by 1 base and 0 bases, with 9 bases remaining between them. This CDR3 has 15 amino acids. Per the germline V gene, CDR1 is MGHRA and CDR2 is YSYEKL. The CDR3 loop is CASSQGTASNYGYTF. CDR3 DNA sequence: TGCGCCAGCAGCCAAGGAACAGCCTCTAACTATGGCTACACCTTC.

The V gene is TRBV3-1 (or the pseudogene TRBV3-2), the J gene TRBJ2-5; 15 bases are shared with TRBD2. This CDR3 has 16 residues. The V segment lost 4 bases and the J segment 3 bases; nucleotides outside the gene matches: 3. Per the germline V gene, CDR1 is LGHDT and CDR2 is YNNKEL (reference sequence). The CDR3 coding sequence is TGTGCCAGCAGCCCTAGGACTAGCGGGGGGGAAGAGACCCAGTACTTC. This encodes CASSPRTSGGEETQYF.

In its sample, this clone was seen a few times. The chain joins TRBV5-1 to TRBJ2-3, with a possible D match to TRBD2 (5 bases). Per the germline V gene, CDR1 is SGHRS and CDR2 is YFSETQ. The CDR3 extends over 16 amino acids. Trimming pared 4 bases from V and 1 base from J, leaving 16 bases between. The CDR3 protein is CASSRTLTEGTDTQYF. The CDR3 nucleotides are TGCGCCAGCAGCCGAACCCTGACGGAGGGCACAGATACGCAGTATTTT.

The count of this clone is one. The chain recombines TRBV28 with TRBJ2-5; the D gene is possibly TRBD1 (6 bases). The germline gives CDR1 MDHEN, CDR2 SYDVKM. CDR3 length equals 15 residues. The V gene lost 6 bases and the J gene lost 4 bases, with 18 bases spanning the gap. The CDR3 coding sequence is TGTGCCAGCAGCCCCCAATCCGGCAGGGGAGAGACCCAGTACTTC. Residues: CASSPQSGRGETQYF. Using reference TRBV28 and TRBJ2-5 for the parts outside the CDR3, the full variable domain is DVKVTQSSRYLVKRTGEKVFLECVQDMDHENMFWYRQDPGLGLRLIYFSYDVKMKEKGDIPEGYSVSREKKERFSLILESASTNQTSMYLCASSPQSGRGETQYFGPGTRLLVL.

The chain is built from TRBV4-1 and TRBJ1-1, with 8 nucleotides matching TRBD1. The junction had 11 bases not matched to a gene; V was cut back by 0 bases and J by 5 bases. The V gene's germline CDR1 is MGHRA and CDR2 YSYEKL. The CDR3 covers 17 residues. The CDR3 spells CASSQDRTGKVGTEAFF. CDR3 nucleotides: TGCGCCAGCAGCCAAGACCGGACAGGGAAAGTGGGAACTGAAGCTTTCTTT.

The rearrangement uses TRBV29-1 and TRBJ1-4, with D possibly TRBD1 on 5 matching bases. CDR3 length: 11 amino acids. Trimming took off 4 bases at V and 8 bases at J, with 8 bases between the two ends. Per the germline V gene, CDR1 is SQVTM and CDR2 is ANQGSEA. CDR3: CSVADREKLFF. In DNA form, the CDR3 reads TGCAGCGTTGCAGACAGAGAAAAACTGTTTTTT.

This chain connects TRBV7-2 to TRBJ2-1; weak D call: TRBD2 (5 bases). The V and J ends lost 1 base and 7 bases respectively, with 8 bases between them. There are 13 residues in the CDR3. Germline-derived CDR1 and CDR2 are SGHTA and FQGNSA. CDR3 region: CASSLERGNEQFF. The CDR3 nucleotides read TGTGCCAGCAGCTTAGAACGCGGGAATGAGCAGTTCTTC. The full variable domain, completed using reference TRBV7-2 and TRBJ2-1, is GAGVSQSPSNKVTEKGKDVELRCDPISGHTALYWYRQSLGQGLEFLIYFQGNSAPDKSGLPSDRFSAERTGGSVSTLTIQRTQQEDSAVYLCASSLERGNEQFFGPGTRLTVL.

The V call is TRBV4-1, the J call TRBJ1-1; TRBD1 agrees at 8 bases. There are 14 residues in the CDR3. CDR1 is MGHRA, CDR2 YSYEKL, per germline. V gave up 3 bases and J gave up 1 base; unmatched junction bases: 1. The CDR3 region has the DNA TGCGCCAGCAGCCAGACAGGGGCGAACACTGAAGCTTTCTTT. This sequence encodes CASSQTGANTEAFF.

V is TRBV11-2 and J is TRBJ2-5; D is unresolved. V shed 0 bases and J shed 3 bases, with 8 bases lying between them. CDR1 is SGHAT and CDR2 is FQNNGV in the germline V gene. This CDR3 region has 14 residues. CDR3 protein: CASSLDRQEETQYF. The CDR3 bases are TGTGCCAGCAGCTTAGATCGGCAGGAAGAGACCCAGTACTTC. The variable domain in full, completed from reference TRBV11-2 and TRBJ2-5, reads EAGVAQSPRYKIIEKRQSVAFWCNPISGHATLYWYQQILGQGPKLLIQFQNNGVVDDSQLPKDRFSAERLKGVDSTLKIQPAKLEDSAVYLCASSLDRQEETQYFGPGTRLLVL.

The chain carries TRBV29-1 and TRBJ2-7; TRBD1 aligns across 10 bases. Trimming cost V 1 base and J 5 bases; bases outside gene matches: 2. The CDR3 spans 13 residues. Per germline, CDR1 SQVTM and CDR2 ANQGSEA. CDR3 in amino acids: CSVEGDRGNEQYF. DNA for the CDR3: TGCAGCGTTGAAGGGGACAGGGGCAACGAGCAGTACTTC.

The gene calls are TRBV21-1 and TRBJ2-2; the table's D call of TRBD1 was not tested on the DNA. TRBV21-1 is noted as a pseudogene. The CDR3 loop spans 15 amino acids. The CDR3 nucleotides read TGTGCCAGCAGCAAACAGGGCGTGGGGACCGGGGAGCTGTTTTTT. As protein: CASSKQGVGTGELFF.

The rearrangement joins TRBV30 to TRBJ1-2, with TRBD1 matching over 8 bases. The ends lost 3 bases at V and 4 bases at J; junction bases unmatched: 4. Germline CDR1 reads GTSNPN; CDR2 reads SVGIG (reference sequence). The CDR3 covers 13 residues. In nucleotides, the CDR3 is TGTGCCTGGAGAGACAGGGGATCCTATGGCTACACCTTC. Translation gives CAWRDRGSYGYTF. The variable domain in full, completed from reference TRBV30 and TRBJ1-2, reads SQTIHQWPATLVQPVGSPLSLECTVEGTSNPNLYWYRQAAGRGLQLLFYSVGIGQISSEVPQNLSASRPQDRQFILSSKKLLLSDSGFYLCAWRDRGSYGYTFGSGTRLTVV.